This TCR beta chain was documented in a study of T cell repertoires in cytomegalovirus infection. Germline lookup yields CDR1 MNHEY and CDR2 SMNVEV (reference sequence). V was shortened by 6 bases and J by 0 bases, with 20 bases between the two germline ends. The CDR3 runs to 17 residues. TCRdb called the reads again in MiXCR, with one record for every CDR3 protein. This table has approximately 550,000 distinct CDR3 sequences, 16% appearing once. This clonotype was observed a handful of times. The receptor was isolated from a human donor in good health (CMV status not recorded). Some clones in this sample may be carry-over from other donors' samples. Sequenced: CD8+ T cells from PBMCs. The chain carries TRBV27 and TRBJ1-1; a possible D gene is TRBD1 (5 bases). DNA of the CDR3: TGTGCCAGCAGCCAAGTCGCACTTAGGGGACTGAACACTGAAGCTTTCTTT. Translating it yields CASSQVALRGLNTEAFF.